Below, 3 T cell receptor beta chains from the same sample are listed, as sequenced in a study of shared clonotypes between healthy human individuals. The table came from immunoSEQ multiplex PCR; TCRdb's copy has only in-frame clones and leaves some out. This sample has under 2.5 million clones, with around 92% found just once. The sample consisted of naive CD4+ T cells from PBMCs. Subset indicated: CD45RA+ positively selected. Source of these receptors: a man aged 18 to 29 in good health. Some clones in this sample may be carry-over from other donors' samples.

CDR3 in DNA: TGTGCCAGCAGCCGACTAGCGGGAGAGACCCAGTACTTC. Translation gives CASSRLAGETQYF. The chain has TRBV7-9 and TRBJ2-5; 10 bases line up with TRBD2. V shed 5 bases and J 4 bases; nucleotides not matched to a gene: 1. Germline CDR1 is SEHNR and CDR2 is FQNEAQ (reference sequence). CDR3 length: 13 amino acids.

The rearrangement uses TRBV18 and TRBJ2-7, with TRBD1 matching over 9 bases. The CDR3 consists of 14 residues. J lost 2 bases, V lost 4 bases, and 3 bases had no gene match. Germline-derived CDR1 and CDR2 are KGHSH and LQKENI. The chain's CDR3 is CASSRGDRAYEQYF. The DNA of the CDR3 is TGTGCCAGCTCACGGGGGGACAGGGCCTACGAGCAGTACTTC.

The CDR3 DNA reads TGCGCCAGCAGCCCAACTGGACTAGCGAGTCAAGAGACCCAGTACTTC. Its translation is CASSPTGLASQETQYF. The chain employs TRBV5-1 and TRBJ2-5, with 9 bases identical to TRBD2. The CDR3 runs to 16 residues. CDR1 is SGHRS, CDR2 YFSETQ, per germline. The V and J ends lost 4 bases and 2 bases, in that order; junction bases with no gene match: 9.